A selection of T cell receptor beta chains follows, all from one sample in a study of blood T cell repertoires in COVID-19. Profiled with immunoSEQ multiplex PCR; TCRdb holds only in-frame clones, not every one. The sample records tens of thousands of clones, around 84% being singletons. The sample taken for sequencing was peripheral blood. The origin of the receptors is a man between 65 and 79 years old with acute or convalescent COVID-19. Both conserved end residues are part of each CDR3. The order of the fields is J gene, V gene, clone size, D gene, CDR3 protein, CDR3 DNA. A D gene is named only where the DNA matches it firmly. Clone size is shown for a subset of rows, as once, few, many or a class of expanded clone.

TRBJ2-3 | TRBV27 | NA | NA | CASRPLVVTTDTQYF | TGTGCCAGCAGGCCTCTAGTGGTCACCACAGATACGCAGTATTTT
TRBJ2-3 | TRBV2 | NA | TRBD2 | CAGRAGGTDTQYF | TGTGCCGGAAGGGCGGGGGGCACAGATACGCAGTATTTT
TRBJ2-7 | TRBV30 | NA | NA | CAWSPRYEQYF | TGTGCCTGGAGCCCCCGCTACGAGCAGTACTTC
TRBJ2-7 | TRBV2 | NA | TRBD2 | CASSGRLAGGPPYEQYF | TGTGCCAGCAGTGGGAGGCTAGCGGGAGGGCCCCCCTACGAGCAGTACTTC
TRBJ2-5 | TRBV2 | NA | TRBD1 | CAGGQGQETQYF | TGTGCCGGGGGACAGGGCCAAGAGACCCAGTACTTC
TRBJ1-2 | TRBV6-5 | NA | NA | CASSQRNYGYTF | TGTGCCAGCAGTCAGCGTAACTATGGCTACACCTTC
TRBJ2-2 | TRBV19 | once | TRBD2 | CASTQREGNTGELFF | TGTGCCAGTACACAGCGGGAGGGCAACACCGGGGAGCTGTTTTTT
TRBJ1-4 | TRBV11-2 | NA | TRBD1 | CASSLEGQSNEKLFF | TGTGCCAGCAGCTTAGAGGGACAGTCTAATGAAAAACTGTTTTTT
TRBJ1-1 | TRBV5-1 | NA | NA | CASSLDSAEAFF | TGCGCCAGCAGCCTTGACAGTGCTGAAGCTTTCTTT
TRBJ1-4 | TRBV11-2 | NA | TRBD1 | CASSMDRGYEKLFF | TGTGCCAGCAGCATGGACAGGGGTTATGAAAAACTGTTTTTT
TRBJ1-1 | TRBV27 | NA | NA | CASSGLGTFVAFF | TGTGCCAGCAGCGGATTGGGGACTTTTGTCGCTTTCTTT
TRBJ2-5 | TRBV29-1 | NA | NA | CSVAGSYQETQYF | TGCAGCGTTGCAGGGTCGTACCAAGAGACCCAGTACTTC
TRBJ1-5 | TRBV30 | few | TRBD1 | CAWKQTGGNSNQPQHF | TGTGCCTGGAAGCAGACAGGGGGGAATAGCAATCAGCCCCAGCATTTT
TRBJ1-5 | TRBV2 | NA | NA | CASSREGNSNQPQHF | TGTGCCAGCAGCAGGGAGGGAAATAGCAATCAGCCCCAGCATTTT
TRBJ2-6 | TRBV11-2 | NA | NA | CASSHGRGSASGANVLTF | TGTGCCAGCAGCCATGGACGGGGATCTGCCTCTGGGGCCAACGTCCTGACTTTC
TRBJ2-2 | TRBV30 | NA | NA | CAWSVGTVTGELFF | TGTGCCTGGAGTGTAGGGACTGTCACCGGGGAGCTGTTTTTT
TRBJ1-2 | TRBV11-3 | once | NA | CASSSRGRAVGYTF | TGTGCCAGCAGCTCTAGAGGCAGGGCCGTGGGCTACACCTTC
TRBJ1-2 | TRBV7-2 | NA | TRBD1 | CASSSDRAFSGYTF | TGTGCCAGCAGCTCCGACAGGGCCTTTAGTGGCTACACCTTC
TRBJ2-7 | TRBV19 | NA | NA | CASSIGGPGPYEQYF | TGTGCCAGTAGTATAGGGGGTCCAGGGCCCTACGAGCAGTACTTC
TRBJ1-3 | TRBV19 | NA | NA | CASSPAADSGNTIYF | TGTGCCAGTAGTCCCGCAGCGGACTCTGGAAACACCATATATTTT
TRBJ2-1 | TRBV7-2 | NA | TRBD1 | CASSLVLGTAYNEQFF | TGTGCCAGCAGCTTAGTCTTGGGGACAGCTTACAATGAGCAGTTCTTC
TRBJ1-4 | TRBV10-3 | NA | TRBD1 | CAAKIRQGIREKLFF | TGTGCCGCCAAAATACGACAGGGGATAAGGGAAAAACTGTTTTTT
TRBJ2-3 | TRBV3-1/TRBV3-2 | NA | TRBD2 | CASSQEEGAGGRDTQYF | TGTGCCAGCAGCCAGGAGGAGGGTGCGGGGGGGCGAGATACGCAGTATTTT
TRBJ2-5 | TRBV9 | NA | TRBD2 | CASSVWTSGRTRETQYF | TGTGCCAGCAGCGTATGGACTAGCGGGAGGACGCGGGAGACCCAGTACTTC
TRBJ1-3 | TRBV18 | NA | NA | CASSPRGDTIYF | TGTGCCAGCTCACCGCGGGGGGACACCATATATTTT
TRBJ2-5 | TRBV7-2 | once | TRBD2 | CASSPRGGRSLDQYF | TGTGCCAGCAGCCCCCGGGGCGGGAGAAGCCTCGACCAGTACTTC
TRBJ2-7 | TRBV5-5 | medium-sized | TRBD2 | CASSLRTSGSSEQYF | TGTGCCAGCAGCTTGAGGACTAGCGGGAGCAGCGAGCAGTACTTC
TRBJ1-1 | TRBV7-6 | once | NA | CASGAGLEAFF | TGTGCCAGCGGGGCTGGTTTAGAAGCTTTCTTT
TRBJ2-1 | TRBV5-1 | NA | NA | CASSFNINEQFF | TGCGCCAGCAGTTTTAATATAAATGAGCAGTTCTTC